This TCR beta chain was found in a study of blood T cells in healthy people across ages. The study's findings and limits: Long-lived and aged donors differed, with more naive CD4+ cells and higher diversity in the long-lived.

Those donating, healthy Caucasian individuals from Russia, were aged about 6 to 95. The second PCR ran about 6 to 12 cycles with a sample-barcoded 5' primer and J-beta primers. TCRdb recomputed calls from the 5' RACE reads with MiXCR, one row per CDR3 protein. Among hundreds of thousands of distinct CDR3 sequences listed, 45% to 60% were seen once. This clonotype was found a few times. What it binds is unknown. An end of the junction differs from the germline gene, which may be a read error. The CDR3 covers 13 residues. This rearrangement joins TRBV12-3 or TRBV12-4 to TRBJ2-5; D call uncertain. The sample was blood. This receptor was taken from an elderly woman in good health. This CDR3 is CAGSMNPFGTQYF. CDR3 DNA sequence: TGTGCCGGCAGCATGAATCCCTTTGGGACCCAGTACTTC.